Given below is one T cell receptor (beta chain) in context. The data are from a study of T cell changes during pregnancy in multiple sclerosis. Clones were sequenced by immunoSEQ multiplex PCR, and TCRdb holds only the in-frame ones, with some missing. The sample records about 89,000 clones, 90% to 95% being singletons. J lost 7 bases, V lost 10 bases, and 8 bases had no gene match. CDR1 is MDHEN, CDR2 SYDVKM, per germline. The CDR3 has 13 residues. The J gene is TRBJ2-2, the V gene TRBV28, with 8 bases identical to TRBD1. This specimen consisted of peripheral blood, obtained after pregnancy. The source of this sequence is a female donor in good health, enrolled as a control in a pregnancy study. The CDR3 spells CATPGGSNGELFF. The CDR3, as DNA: TGTGCCACGCCAGGGGGCTCGAACGGGGAGCTGTTTTTT. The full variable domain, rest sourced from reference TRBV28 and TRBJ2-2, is DVKVTQSSRYLVKRTGEKVFLECVQDMDHENMFWYRQDPGLGLRLIYFSYDVKMKEKGDIPEGYSVSREKKERFSLILESASTNQTSMYLCATPGGSNGELFFGEGSRLTVL.